What follows is one TCR beta chain and its context. Its antigen is unidentified. These data originate in a study of T cell responses to AZD1222 COVID-19 vaccine. Regarding the study as a whole: Two AZD1222 doses significantly raised spike-specific TCR breadth and depth over controls. Clonal diversity was possibly underestimated, and white British individuals and females predominated among donors. Samples come after the peak T cell response, not at day 14.

Using immunoSEQ multiplex PCR, the repertoire was profiled, and TCRdb retains in-frame clones only, with some absent. The table includes about 88,000 clones, around nine tenths detected once. Trimming removed 7 bases from V and 2 bases from J, with 15 bases in between. CDR1 MNHEY and CDR2 SVGAGI come from the germline V gene. CDR3 length: 14 residues. The specimen comprised peripheral blood, sampled on day 0 of MenACWY control vaccination. The V call is TRBV6-5, the J call TRBJ2-7; D is possibly TRBD1 (5 bases). The receptor was derived from an adult in good health. The CDR3 spells CASNLGATPYEQYF. CDR3 DNA sequence: TGTGCCAGCAACTTAGGGGCTACACCCTACGAGCAGTACTTC.